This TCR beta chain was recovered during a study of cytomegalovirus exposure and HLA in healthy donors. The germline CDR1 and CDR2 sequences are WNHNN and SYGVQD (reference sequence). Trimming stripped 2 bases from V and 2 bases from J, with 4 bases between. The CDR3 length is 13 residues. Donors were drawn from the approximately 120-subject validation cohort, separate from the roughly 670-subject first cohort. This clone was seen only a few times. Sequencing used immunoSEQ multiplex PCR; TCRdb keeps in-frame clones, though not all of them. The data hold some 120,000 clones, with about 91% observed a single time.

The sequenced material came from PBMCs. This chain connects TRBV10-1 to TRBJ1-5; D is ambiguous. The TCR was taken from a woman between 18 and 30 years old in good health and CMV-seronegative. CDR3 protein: CASSETRNQPQHF. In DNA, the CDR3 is TGCGCCAGCAGTGAGACACGCAATCAGCCCCAGCATTTT.